What follows describes a single T cell receptor beta chain. What it binds is unknown. The sample comes from a study of T cell repertoires in cytomegalovirus infection. The study, taken as a whole, reports: Dominating the ex vivo response were HLA-C-restricted CMV-specific TCR beta clonotypes. Pooled public TCR beta family frequency picked out CMV carriers with the relevant HLA.

From the reads, TCRdb called clonotypes with MiXCR, one entry per CDR3 protein. This table holds some 940,000 distinct CDR3 sequences, more than 25% found once. CDR1 is DFQATT, CDR2 SNEGSKA, per germline (reference sequence). The V gene end was trimmed by 4 bases and the J gene end by 10 bases; junction bases not matched to a gene: 11. This CDR3 is 15 amino acids long. The origin of this receptor is a human donor in good health (CMV status not recorded). Some clones in this sample may be carry-over from other donors' samples. The chain employs TRBV20-1 and TRBJ1-6; the match to TRBD1 covers 9 bases. Specimen: cultured CD8+ T cells from PBMCs, collected from culture after CMV antigen stimulation. The DNA of the CDR3 is TGCAGTGCTAAGACCCCGGACAGGGGTGGCTCACCCCTCCACTTT. Translated: CSAKTPDRGGSPLHF.